Sequencing of this T cell receptor beta chain was carried out in a study of blood T cells in healthy people across ages. This clonotype appeared once. The CDR3 has 14 residues. The V segment lost 5 bases and the J segment 2 bases; nucleotides outside the gene matches: 1. Germline V gives CDR1 SGHTA, CDR2 FQGTGA. Combining a sample-barcoded 5' primer with a J-beta primer mix, a second PCR ran for roughly 6 to 11 cycles. TCRdb used MiXCR to reprocess the 5' RACE reads, holding one entry per CDR3 protein. The sample carries 900,000 to 950,000 distinct CDR3 sequences, 25% to 35% recorded once. A further study also used this sample, focusing on T cells of mothers and their children. That paper adds: Unrelated mother-child pairs always had slightly, but never significantly, lower normalized overlap than related pairs.

Sequencing was performed on blood. The sequence was obtained from a woman aged 40 to 55 in good health. This chain joins TRBV7-3 and TRBJ2-3; 10 bases line up with TRBD1. The CDR3 region has the DNA TGTGCCAGCAGCGGACAGGGGGACACAGATACGCAGTATTTT. Protein product: CASSGQGDTDTQYF.